Reported below is one T cell receptor beta chain. This specimen comes from a study of cytomegalovirus exposure and HLA in healthy donors. 13 Jbeta primers and 60 Vbeta primers were used for the PCR. Clones were read by immunoSEQ multiplex PCR, and TCRdb kept only the in-frame ones, dropping some. Found here are roughly 220,000 clones, 80% to 90% of them singletons; the top ten hold 2.5% to 3%. Material for sequencing was PBMCs. The receptor was derived from a young man in good health and CMV-seronegative.

This chain's CDR3 is CASSLDGSGGLNNEQFF. In nucleotides, the CDR3 is TGTGCCAGCAGCTTGGACGGTAGCGGGGGACTAAACAATGAGCAGTTCTTC. The chain links TRBV5-4 to TRBJ2-1; 9 bases agree with TRBD2. There are 17 residues in the CDR3. Germline V lookup: CDR1 SGHNT, CDR2 YYREEE (reference sequence). After removal of 0 bases from V and 5 bases from J, the junction contained 9 bases not matched to a gene.